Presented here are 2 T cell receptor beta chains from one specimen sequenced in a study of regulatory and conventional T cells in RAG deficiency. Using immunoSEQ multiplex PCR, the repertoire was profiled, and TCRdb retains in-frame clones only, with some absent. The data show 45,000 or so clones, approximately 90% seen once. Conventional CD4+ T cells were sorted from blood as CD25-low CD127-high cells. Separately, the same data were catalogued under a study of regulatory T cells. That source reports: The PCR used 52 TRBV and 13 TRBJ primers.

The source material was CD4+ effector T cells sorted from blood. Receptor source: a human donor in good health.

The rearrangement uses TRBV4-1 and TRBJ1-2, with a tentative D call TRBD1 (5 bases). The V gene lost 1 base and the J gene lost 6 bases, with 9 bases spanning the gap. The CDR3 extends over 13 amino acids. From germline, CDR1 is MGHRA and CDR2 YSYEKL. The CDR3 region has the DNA TGCGCCAGCAGCCAAGGAGGCAGGGATGGCTACACCTTC. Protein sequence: CASSQGGRDGYTF.

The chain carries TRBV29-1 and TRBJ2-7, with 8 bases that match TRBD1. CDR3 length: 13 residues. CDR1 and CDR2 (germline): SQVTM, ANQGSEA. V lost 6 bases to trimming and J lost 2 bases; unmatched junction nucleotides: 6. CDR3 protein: CSVRGQGTYEQYF. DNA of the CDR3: TGCAGCGTAAGAGGACAGGGTACCTACGAGCAGTACTTC.